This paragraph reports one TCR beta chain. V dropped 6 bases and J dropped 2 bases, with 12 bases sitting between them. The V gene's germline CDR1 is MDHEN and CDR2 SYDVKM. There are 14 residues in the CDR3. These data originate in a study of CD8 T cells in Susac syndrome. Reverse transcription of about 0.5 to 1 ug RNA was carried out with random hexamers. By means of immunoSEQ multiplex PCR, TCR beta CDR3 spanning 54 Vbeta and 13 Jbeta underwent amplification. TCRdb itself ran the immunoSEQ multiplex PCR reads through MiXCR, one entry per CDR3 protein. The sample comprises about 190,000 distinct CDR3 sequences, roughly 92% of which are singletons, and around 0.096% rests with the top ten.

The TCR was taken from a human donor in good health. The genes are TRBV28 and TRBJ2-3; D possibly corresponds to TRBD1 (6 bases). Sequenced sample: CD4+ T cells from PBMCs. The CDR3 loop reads CASSKQGDTDTQYF. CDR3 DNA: TGTGCCAGCAGCAAACAGGGTGACACAGATACGCAGTATTTT.